These 5 T cell receptor beta chains came from one sample sequenced in a study of technical replicates of blood from four donors. Assay: immunoSEQ multiplex PCR; the TCRdb copy retains only in-frame clones and omits some. The sample has some 99,000 clones; roughly 96% are singletons. Sequenced material: T cells isolated from PBMCs. The receptors here all came from a human donor in good health.

V and J are TRBV27 and TRBJ2-7; D remains unclear. The CDR3 covers 15 residues. The V gene lost 1 base and the J gene lost 4 bases, with 14 bases spanning the gap. Germline V lookup: CDR1 MNHEY, CDR2 SMNVEV (reference sequence). The CDR3 bases are TGTGCCAGCAGTTTATGGTCAGGCACAAAATACGAGCAGTACTTC. Translated: CASSLWSGTKYEQYF.

The chain links TRBV7-8 to TRBJ2-1; a possible D gene is TRBD1 (6 bases). V was shortened by 5 bases and J by 4 bases, with 15 bases between the two germline ends. The germline V gene has CDR1 SGHVS and CDR2 FQNEAQ. The CDR3 covers 15 residues. CDR3 DNA: TGTGCCAGCAGCCCCAGGACAGAAAGTTACAATGAGCAGTTCTTC. Protein product: CASSPRTESYNEQFF.

This clone was seen just once. The chain joins TRBV19 to TRBJ1-1; D remains ambiguous. Trimming left V 3 bases short and J 5 bases short, with 7 bases between. Germline-derived CDR1 and CDR2 are LNHDA and SQIVND (reference sequence). The CDR3 is 12 amino acids. In DNA form, the CDR3 reads TGTGCCAGTAGTATCGGGGAGACTGAAGCTTTCTTT. Translating gives CASSIGETEAFF.

This chain links TRBV5-4 with TRBJ1-1, with D unresolved. This CDR3 comprises 13 residues. Germline lookup yields CDR1 SGHNT and CDR2 YYREEE (reference sequence). Trimming removed 0 bases from V and 7 bases from J, with 10 bases in between. The chain's CDR3 is CASSLALGDEAFF. The CDR3 DNA follows: TGTGCCAGCAGCTTGGCCCTGGGAGATGAAGCTTTCTTT.

V usage is TRBV29-1 and J usage is TRBJ2-7, with D possibly TRBD2 on 6 matching bases. The V end lost 4 bases, the J end lost 1 base, and 14 bases lay between the germline ends. Looked up from germline, CDR1 is SQVTM and CDR2 is ANQGSEA. CDR3 size: 14 residues. The CDR3 DNA sequence: TGCAGCGTTGTGGGGACTCCGACGTCCTACGAGCAGTACTTC. This sequence encodes CSVVGTPTSYEQYF.